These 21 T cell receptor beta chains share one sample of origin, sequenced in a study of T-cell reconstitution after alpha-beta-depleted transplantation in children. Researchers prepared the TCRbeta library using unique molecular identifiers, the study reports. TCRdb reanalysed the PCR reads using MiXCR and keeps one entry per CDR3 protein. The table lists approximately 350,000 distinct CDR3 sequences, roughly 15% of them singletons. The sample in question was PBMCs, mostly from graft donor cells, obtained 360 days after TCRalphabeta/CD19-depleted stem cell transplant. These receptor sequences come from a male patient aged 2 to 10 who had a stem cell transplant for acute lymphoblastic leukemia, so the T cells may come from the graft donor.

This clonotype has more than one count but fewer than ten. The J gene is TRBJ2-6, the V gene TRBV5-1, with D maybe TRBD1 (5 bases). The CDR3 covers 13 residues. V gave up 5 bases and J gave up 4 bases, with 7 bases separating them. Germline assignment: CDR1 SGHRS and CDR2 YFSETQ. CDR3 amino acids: CASRDTGANVLTF. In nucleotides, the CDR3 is TGCGCCAGCAGGGACACCGGGGCCAACGTCCTGACTTTC.

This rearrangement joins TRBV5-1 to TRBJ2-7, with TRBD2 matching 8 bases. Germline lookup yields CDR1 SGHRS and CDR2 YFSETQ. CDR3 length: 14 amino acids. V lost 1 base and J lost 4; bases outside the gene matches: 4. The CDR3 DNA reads TGCGCCAGCAGCTTGCGGGGGGGCCCGTACGAGCAGTACTTC. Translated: CASSLRGGPYEQYF.

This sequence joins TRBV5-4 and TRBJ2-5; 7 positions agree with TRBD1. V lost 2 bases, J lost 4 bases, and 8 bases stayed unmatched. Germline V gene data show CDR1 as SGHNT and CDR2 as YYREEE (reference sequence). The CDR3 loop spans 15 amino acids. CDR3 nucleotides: TGTGCCAGCAGCTTATCGACAGGGTCGAGAGAGACCCAGTACTTC. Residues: CASSLSTGSRETQYF. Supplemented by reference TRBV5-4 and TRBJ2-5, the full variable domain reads ETGVTQSPTHLIKTRGQQVTLRCSSQSGHNTVSWYQQALGQGPQFIFQYYREEENGRGNFPPRFSGLQFPNYSSELNVNALELDDSALYLCASSLSTGSRETQYFGPGTRLLVL.

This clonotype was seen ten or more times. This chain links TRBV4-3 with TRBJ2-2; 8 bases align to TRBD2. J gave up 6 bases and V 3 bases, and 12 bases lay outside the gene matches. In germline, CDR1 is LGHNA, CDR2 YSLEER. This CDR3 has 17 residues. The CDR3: CASSQGVDGRAAGELFF. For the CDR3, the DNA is TGCGCCAGCAGCCAGGGTGTTGACGGGAGGGCCGCCGGGGAGCTGTTTTTT.

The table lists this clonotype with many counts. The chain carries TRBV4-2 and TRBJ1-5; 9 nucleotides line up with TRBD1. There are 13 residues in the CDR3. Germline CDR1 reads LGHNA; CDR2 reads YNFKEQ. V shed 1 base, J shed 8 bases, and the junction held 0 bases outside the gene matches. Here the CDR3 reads CASSQGTGEPQHF. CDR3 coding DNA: TGTGCCAGCAGCCAAGGGACAGGGGAGCCCCAGCATTTT.

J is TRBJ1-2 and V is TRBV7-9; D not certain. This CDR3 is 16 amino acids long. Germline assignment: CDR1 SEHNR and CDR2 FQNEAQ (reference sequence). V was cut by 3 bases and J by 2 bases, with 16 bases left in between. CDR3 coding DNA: TGTGCCAGCAGCTTGGGAACAGTAATTCTAAACTATGGCTACACCTTC. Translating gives CASSLGTVILNYGYTF.

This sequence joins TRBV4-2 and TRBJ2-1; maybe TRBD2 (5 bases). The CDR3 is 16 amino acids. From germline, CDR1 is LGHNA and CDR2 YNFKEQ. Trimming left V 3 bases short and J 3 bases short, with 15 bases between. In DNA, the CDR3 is TGTGCCAGCAGCCAGGAGGTCATGAGAGGCTACAATGAGCAGTTCTTC. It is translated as CASSQEVMRGYNEQFF.

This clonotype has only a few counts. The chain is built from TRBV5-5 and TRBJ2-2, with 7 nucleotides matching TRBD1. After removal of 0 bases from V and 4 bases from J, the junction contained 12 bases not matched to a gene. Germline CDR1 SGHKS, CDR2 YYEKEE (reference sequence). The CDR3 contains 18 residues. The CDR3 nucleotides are TGTGCCAGCAGCTTGGGCGACAGGGTGCGAGCTGGCACCGGGGAGCTGTTTTTT. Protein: CASSLGDRVRAGTGELFF.

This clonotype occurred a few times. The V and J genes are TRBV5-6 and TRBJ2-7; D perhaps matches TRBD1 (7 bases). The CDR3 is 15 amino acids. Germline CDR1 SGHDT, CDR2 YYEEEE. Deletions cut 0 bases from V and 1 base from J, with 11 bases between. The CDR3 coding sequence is TGTGCCAGCAGCTTGGGGACAGGACTATCCTACGAGCAGTACTTC. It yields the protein CASSLGTGLSYEQYF.

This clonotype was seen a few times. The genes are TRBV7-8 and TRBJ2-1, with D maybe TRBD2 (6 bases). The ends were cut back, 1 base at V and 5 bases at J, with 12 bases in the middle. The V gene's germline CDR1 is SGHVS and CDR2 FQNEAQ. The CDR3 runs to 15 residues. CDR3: CASSLETGEDNEQFF. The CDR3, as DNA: TGTGCCAGCAGCTTAGAAACGGGGGAGGACAATGAGCAGTTCTTC.

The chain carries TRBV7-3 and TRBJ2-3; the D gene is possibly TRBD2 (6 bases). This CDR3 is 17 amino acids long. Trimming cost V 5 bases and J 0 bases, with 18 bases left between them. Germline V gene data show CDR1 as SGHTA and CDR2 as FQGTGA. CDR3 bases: TGTGCCAGCAGCCCCTTTTCACTAGCATTTAGCACAGATACGCAGTATTTT. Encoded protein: CASSPFSLAFSTDTQYF.

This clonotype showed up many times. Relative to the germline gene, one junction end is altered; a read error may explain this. The chain's CDR3 is CASSLEGETQYF. The CDR3 DNA follows: TGTGCCAGCAGTCTAGAGGGAGAGACCCAGTACTTC. V gene TRBV5-1 combines with J gene TRBJ2-5, with D maybe TRBD2 (5 bases). Germline V CDR1 and CDR2: SGHRS, YFSETQ. CDR3 length equals 12 residues.

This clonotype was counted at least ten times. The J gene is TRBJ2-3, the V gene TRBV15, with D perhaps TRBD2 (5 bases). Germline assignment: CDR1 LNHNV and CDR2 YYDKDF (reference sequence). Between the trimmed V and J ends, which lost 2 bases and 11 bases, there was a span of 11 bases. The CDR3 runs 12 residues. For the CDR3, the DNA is TGTGCCACCAGCAGATCTCAAGGACTGCAGTATTTT. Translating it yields CATSRSQGLQYF.

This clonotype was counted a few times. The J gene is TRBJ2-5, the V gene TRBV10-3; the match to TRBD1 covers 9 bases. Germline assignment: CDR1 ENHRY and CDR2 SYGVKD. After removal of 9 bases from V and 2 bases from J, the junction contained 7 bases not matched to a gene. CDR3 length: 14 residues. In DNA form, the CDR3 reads TGTGCCATTCGATTGGGACAGGGTCAAGAGACCCAGTACTTC. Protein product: CAIRLGQGQETQYF.

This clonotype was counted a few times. CDR3 sequence (DNA): TGTGCCAGCAGTGATCGGGCAGCGCGAGCTTTCTTT. Amino acids: CASSDRAARAFF. V is TRBV2 and J is TRBJ1-1, with D unclear. Germline assignment: CDR1 SNHLY and CDR2 FYNNEI. The V and J ends lost 3 bases and 10 bases respectively, with 12 bases between them. The CDR3 is made up of 12 amino acids.

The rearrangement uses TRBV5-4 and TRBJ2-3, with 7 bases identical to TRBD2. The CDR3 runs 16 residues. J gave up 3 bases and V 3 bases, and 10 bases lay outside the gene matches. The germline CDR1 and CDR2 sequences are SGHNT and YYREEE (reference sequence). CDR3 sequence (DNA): TGTGCCAGCAGCTGGCGAGGCGGGAGCCGGACAGATACGCAGTATTTT. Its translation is CASSWRGGSRTDTQYF.

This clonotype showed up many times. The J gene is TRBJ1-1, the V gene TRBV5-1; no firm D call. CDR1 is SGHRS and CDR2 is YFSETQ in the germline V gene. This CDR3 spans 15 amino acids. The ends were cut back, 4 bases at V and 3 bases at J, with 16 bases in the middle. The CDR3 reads CASSLTWPWDTEAFF. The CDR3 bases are TGCGCCAGCAGCCTTACATGGCCTTGGGACACTGAAGCTTTCTTT.

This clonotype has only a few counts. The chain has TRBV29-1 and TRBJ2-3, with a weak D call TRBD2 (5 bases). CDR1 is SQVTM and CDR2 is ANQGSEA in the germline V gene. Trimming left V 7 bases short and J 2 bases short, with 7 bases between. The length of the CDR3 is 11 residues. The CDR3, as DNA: TGCAGCGCACTAGACACAGATACGCAGTATTTT. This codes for CSALDTDTQYF.

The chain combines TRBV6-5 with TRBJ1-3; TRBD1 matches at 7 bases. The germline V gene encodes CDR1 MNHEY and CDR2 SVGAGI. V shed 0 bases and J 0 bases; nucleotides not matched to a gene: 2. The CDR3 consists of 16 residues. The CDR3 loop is CASSYSGQSSGNTIYF. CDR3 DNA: TGTGCCAGCAGTTACTCGGGACAGAGCTCTGGAAACACCATATATTTT.

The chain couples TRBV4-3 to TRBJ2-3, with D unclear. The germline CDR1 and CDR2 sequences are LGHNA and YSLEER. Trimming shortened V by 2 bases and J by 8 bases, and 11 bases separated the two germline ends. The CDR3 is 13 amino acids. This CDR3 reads CASSQLQRATQYF. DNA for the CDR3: TGCGCCAGCAGCCAACTACAGCGAGCTACGCAGTATTTT.

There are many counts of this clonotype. The CDR3 DNA is TGTGCCAGCAGTGAAACAGGGTTTGGGGCCAACGTCCTGACTTTC. Amino acids: CASSETGFGANVLTF. V usage is TRBV2 and J usage is TRBJ2-6; D is perhaps TRBD1 (6 bases). V was trimmed by 2 bases and J by 3 bases, leaving 8 bases between them. The length of the CDR3 is 15 residues. CDR1 and CDR2 (germline): SNHLY, FYNNEI. Full variable domain (outside the CDR3, taken from reference TRBV2 and TRBJ2-6): EPEVTQTPSHQVTQMGQEVILRCVPISNHLYFYWYRQILGQKVEFLVSFYNNEISEKSEIFDDQFSVERPDGSNFTLKIRSTKLEDSAMYFCASSETGFGANVLTFGAGSRLTVL.